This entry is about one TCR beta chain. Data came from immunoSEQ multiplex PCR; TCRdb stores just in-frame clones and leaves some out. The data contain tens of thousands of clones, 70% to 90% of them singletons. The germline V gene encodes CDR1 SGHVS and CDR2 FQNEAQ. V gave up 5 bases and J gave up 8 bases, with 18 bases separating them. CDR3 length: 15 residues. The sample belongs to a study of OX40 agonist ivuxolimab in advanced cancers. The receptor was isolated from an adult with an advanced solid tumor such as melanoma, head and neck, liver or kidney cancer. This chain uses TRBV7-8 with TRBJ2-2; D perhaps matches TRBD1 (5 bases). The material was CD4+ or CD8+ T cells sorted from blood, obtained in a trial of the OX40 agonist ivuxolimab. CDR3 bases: TGTGCCAGCAGCCGCCCGGGTGGGGCTCGGGGGGAGCTGTTTTTT. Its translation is CASSRPGGARGELFF.